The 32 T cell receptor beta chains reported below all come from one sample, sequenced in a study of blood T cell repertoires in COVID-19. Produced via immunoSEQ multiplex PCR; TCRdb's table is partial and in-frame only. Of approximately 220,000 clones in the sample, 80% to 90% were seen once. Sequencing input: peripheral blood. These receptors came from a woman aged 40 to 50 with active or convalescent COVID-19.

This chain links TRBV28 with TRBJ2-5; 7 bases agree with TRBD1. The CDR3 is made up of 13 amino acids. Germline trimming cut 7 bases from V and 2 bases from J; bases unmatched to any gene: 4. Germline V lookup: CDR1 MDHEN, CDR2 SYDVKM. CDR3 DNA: TGTGCCAGCACCTCGGGACAGCAAGAGACCCAGTACTTC. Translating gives CASTSGQQETQYF.

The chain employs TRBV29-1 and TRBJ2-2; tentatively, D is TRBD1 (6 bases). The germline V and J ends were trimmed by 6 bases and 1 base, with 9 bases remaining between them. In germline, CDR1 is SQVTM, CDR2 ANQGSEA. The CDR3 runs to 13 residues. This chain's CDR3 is CSVNRVNTGELFF. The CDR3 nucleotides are TGCAGCGTCAACAGGGTGAACACCGGGGAGCTGTTTTTT.

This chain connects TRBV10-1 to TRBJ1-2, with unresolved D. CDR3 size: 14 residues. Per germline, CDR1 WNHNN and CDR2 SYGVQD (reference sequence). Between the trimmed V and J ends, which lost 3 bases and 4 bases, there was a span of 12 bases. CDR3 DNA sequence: TGCGCCAGCAGTGAAGGCACACGCGGCTATGGCTACACCTTC. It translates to CASSEGTRGYGYTF.

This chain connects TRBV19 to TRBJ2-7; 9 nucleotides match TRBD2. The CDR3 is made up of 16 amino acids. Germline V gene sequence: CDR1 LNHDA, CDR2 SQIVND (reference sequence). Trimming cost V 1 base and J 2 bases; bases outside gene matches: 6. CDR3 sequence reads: CASSIGVGGRAYEQYF. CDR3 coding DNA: TGTGCCAGTAGTATAGGAGTAGGCGGGAGGGCCTACGAGCAGTACTTC.

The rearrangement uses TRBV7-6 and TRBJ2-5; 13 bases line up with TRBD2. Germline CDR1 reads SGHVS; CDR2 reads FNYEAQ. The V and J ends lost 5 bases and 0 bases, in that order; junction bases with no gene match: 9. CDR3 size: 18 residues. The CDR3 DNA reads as TGTGCCAGCAGCCAAGCCCCAGGGACTAGCGGGAACCAAGAGACCCAGTACTTC. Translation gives CASSQAPGTSGNQETQYF.

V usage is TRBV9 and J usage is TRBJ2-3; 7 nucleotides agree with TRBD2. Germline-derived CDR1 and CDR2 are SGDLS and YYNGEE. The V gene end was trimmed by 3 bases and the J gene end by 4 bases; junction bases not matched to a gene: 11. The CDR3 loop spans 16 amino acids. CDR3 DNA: TGTGCCAGCAGCGCCGGACTAGACCGGTATTCAGATACGCAGTATTTT. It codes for CASSAGLDRYSDTQYF.

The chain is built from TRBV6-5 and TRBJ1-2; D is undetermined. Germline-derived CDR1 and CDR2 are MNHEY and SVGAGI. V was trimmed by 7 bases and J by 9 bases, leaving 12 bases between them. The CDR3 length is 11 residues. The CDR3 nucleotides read TGTGCCAGCACTGCGGGCGAACGCTACACCTTC. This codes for CASTAGERYTF.

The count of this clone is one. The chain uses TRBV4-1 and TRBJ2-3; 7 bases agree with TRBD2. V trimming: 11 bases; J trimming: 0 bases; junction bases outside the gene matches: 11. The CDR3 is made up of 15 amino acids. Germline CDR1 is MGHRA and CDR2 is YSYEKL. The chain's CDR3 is CAVSRRGYSTDTQYF. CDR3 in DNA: TGCGCCGTCTCTCGGCGGGGGTACAGCACAGATACGCAGTATTTT.

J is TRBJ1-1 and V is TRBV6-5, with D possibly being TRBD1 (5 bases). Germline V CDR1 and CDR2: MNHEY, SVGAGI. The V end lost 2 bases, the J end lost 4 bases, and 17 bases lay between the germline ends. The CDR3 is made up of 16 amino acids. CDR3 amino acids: CASSYIQGRSGTEAFF. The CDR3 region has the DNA TGTGCCAGCAGTTACATTCAGGGTAGGTCTGGCACTGAAGCTTTCTTT.

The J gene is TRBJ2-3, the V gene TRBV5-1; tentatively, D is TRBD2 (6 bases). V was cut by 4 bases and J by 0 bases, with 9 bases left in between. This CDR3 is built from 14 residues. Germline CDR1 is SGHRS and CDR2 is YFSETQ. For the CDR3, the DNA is TGCGCCAGCAGCAGTGGGACTAGCACAGATACGCAGTATTTT. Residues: CASSSGTSTDTQYF. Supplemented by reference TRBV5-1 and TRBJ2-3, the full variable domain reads KAGVTQTPRYLIKTRGQQVTLSCSPISGHRSVSWYQQTPGQGLQFLFEYFSETQRNKGNFPGRFSGRQFSNSRSEMNVSTLELGDSALYLCASSSGTSTDTQYFGPGTRLTVL.

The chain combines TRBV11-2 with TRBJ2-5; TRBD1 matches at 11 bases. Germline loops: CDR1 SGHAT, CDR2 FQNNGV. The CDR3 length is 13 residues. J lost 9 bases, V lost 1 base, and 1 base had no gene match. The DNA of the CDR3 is TGTGCCAGCAGCTTAGGGGACAGGGGGGCCCAGTACTTC. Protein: CASSLGDRGAQYF.

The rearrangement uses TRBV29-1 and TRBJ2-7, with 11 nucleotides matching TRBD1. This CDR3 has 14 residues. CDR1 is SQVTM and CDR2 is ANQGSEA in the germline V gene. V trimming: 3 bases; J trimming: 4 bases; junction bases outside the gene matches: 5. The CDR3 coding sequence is TGCAGCGTTGAGGGGACAGGGGGACAGTACGAGCAGTACTTC. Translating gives CSVEGTGGQYEQYF.

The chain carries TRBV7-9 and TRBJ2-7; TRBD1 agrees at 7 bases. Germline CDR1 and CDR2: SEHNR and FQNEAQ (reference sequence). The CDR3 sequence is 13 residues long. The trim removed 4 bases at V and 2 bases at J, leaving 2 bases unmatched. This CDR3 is CASSSTGTYEQYF. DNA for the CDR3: TGTGCCAGCAGCTCGACAGGGACCTACGAGCAGTACTTC.

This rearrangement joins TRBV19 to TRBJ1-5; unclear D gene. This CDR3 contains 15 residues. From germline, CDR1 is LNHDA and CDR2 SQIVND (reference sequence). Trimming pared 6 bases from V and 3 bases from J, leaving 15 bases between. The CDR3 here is CASSPGRRPNQPQHF. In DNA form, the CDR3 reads TGTGCCAGTAGCCCCGGGAGGAGACCCAATCAGCCCCAGCATTTT.

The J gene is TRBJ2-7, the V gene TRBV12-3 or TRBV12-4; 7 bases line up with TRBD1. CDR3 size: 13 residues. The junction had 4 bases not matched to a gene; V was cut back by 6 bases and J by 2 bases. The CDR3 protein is CASRGQDTYEQYF. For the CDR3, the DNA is TGTGCCAGCAGAGGACAGGACACCTACGAGCAGTACTTC.

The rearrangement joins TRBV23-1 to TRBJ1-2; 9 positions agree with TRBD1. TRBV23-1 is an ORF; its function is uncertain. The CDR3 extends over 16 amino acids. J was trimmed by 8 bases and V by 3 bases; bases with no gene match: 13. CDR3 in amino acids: CASSHPGQGIMDGYTF. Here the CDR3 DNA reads TGCGCCAGCAGTCACCCCGGACAGGGGATCATGGACGGCTACACCTTC.

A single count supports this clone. CDR3 sequence (DNA): TGTGCCAGCACACAACAGGGTAATGGCGGCTACACCTTC. As protein: CASTQQGNGGYTF. The V gene is TRBV12-3 or TRBV12-4, the J gene TRBJ1-2, with D perhaps TRBD1 (6 bases). Trimming cost V 7 bases and J 8 bases, with 17 bases left between them. This CDR3 has 13 residues.

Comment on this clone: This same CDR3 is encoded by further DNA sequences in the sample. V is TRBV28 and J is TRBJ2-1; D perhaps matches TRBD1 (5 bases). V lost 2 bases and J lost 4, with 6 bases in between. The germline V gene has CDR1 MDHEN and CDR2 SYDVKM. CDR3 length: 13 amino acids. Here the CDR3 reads CASSLPGYNEQFF. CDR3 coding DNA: TGTGCCAGCAGTTTACCAGGGTACAATGAGCAGTTCTTC.

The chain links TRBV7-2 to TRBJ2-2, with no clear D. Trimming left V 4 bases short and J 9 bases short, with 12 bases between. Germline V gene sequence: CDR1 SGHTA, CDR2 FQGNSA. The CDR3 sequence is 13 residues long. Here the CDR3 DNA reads TGTGCCAGCAGCTCCCCGCGGATTCGGGAGCTGTTTTTT. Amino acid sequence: CASSSPRIRELFF.

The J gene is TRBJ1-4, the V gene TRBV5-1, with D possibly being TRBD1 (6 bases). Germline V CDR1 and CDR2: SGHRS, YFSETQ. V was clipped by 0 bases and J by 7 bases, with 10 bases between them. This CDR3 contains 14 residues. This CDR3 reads CASSLEQGGEKLFF. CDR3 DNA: TGCGCCAGCAGCTTGGAACAGGGTGGTGAAAAACTGTTTTTT.

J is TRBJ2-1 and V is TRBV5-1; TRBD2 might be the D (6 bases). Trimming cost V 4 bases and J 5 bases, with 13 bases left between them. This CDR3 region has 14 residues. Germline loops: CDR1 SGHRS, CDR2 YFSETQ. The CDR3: CASSAWGGNNEQFF. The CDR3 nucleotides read TGCGCCAGCAGCGCTTGGGGCGGGAACAATGAGCAGTTCTTC.

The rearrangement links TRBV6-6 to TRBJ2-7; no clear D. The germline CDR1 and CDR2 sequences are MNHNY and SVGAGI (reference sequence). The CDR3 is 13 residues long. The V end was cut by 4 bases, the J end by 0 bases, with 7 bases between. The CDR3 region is CASSSPSSYEQYF. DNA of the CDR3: TGTGCCAGCAGTTCCCCGAGCTCCTACGAGCAGTACTTC.

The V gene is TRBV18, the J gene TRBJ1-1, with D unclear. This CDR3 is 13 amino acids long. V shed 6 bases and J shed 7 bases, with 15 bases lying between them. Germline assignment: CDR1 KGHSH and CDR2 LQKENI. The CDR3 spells CASSPGMRSEAFF. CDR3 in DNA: TGTGCCAGCTCCCCGGGGATGAGGAGTGAAGCTTTCTTT.

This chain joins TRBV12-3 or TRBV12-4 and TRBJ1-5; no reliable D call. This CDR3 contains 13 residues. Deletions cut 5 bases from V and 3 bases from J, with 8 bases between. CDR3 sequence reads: CASSDIINQPQHF. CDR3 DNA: TGTGCCAGCAGTGACATCATCAATCAGCCCCAGCATTTT.

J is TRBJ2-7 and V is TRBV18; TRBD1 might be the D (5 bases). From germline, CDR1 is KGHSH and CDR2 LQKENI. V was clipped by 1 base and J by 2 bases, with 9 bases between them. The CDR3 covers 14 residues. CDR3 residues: CASSPRQGTYEQYF. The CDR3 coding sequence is TGTGCCAGCTCACCACGCCAGGGTACCTACGAGCAGTACTTC.

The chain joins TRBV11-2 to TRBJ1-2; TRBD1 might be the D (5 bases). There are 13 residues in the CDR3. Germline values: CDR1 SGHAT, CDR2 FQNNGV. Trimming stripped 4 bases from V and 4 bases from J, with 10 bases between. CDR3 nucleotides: TGTGCCAGCAGCTCGTCAGGGTTCTATGGCTACACCTTC. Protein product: CASSSSGFYGYTF.

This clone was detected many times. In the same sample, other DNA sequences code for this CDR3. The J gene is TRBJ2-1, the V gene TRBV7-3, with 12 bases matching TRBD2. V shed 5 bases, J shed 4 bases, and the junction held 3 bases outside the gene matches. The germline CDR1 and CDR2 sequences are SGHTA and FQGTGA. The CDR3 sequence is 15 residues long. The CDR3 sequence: CASSLAGGPYNEQFF. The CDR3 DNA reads TGTGCCAGCAGCCTAGCGGGAGGGCCTTACAATGAGCAGTTCTTC. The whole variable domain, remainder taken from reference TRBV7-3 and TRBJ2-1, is GAGVSQTPSNKVTEKGKYVELRCDPISGHTALYWYRQSLGQGPEFLIYFQGTGAADDSGLPNDRFFAVRPEGSVSTLKIQRTERGDSAVYLCASSLAGGPYNEQFFGPGTRLTVL.

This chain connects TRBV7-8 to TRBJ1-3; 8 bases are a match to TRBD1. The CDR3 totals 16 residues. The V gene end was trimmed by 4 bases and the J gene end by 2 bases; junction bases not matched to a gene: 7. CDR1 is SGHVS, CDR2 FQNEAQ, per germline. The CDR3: CASSSLQGAAGNTIYF. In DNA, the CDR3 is TGTGCCAGCAGCTCACTCCAGGGGGCTGCTGGAAACACCATATATTTT.

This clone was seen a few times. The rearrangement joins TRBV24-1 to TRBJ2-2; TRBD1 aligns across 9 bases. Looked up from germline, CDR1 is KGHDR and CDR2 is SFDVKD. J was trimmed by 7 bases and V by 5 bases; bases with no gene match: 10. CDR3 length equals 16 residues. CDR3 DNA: TGTGCCACCAGTGGCACACCCGGGACAGGGATCGGGGAGCTGTTTTTT. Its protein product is CATSGTPGTGIGELFF.

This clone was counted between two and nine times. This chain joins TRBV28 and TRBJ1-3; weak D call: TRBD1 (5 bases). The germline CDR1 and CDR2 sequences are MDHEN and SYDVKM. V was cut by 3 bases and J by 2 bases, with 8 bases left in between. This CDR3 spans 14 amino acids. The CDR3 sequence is CASSFGGTGNTIYF. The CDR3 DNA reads TGTGCCAGCAGTTTTGGGGGGACTGGAAACACCATATATTTT.

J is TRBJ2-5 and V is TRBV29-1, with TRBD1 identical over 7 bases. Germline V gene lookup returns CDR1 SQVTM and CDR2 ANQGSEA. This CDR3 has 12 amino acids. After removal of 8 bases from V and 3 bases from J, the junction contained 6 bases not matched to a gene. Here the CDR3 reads CSPPDREETQYF. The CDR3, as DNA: TGCAGCCCCCCTGACAGGGAAGAGACCCAGTACTTC.

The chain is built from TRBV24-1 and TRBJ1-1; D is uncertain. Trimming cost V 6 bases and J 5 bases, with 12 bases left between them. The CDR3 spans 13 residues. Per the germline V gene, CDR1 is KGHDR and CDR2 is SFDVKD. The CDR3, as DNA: TGTGCCACCAGTTTAGGAAGGGAGACTGAAGCTTTCTTT. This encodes CATSLGRETEAFF.